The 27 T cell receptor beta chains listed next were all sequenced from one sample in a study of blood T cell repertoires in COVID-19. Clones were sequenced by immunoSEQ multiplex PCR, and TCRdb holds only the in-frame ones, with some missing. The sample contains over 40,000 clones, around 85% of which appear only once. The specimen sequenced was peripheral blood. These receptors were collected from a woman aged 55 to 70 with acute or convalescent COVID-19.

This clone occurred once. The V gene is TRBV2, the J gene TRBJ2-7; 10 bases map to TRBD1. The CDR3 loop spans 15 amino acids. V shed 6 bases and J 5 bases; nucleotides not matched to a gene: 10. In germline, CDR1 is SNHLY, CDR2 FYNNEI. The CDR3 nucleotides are TGTGCCAGCAGCCTTGCCGGGACAGGGGTCCACGAGCAGTACTTC. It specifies CASSLAGTGVHEQYF.

The CDR3 sequence: CASSLLAGRPGTQYF. The CDR3 DNA reads as TGCGCCAGCAGCTTACTAGCGGGGCGCCCGGGTACGCAGTATTTT. The chain employs TRBV5-1 and TRBJ2-3, with 10 bases fitting TRBD2. This CDR3 is 15 amino acids long. The germline V gene encodes CDR1 SGHRS and CDR2 YFSETQ. J lost 8 bases, V lost 2 bases, and 8 bases had no gene match.

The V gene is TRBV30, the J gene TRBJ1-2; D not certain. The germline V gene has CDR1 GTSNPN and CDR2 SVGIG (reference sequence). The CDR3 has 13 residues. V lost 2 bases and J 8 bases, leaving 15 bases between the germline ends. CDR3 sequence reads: CAWSPGPRRGYTF. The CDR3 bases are TGTGCCTGGAGTCCCGGACCGAGGAGGGGCTACACCTTC.

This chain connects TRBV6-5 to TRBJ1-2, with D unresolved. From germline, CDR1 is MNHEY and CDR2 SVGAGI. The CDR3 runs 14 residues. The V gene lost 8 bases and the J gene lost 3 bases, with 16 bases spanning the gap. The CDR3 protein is CASFPGPGYYGYTF. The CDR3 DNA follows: TGTGCCAGCTTCCCCGGCCCGGGTTACTATGGCTACACCTTC.

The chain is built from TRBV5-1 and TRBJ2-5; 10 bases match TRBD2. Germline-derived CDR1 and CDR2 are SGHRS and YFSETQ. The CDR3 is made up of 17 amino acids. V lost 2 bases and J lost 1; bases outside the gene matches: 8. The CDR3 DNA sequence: TGCGCCAGCAGCTTTAGGCCTAGCGGGGGCCTCCAAGAGACCCAGTACTTC. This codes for CASSFRPSGGLQETQYF.

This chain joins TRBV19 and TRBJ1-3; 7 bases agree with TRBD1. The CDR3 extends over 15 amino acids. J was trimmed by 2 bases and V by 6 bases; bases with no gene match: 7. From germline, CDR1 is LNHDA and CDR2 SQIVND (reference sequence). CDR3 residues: CASRLQGLTGNTIYF. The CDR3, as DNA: TGTGCCAGTAGGCTACAGGGGTTGACTGGAAACACCATATATTTT. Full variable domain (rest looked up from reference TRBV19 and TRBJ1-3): DGGITQSPKYLFRKEGQNVTLSCEQNLNHDAMYWYRQDPGQGLRLIYYSQIVNDFQKGDIAEGYSVSREKKESFPLTVTSAQKNPTAFYLCASRLQGLTGNTIYFGEGSWLTVV.

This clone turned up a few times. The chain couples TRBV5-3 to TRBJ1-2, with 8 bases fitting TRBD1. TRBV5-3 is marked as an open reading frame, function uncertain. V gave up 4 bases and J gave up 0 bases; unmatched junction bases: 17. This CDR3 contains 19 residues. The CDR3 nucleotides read TGTGCCAGAAGCCAAATACCCAGGACAGGGAGCGACACTAACTATGGCTACACCTTC. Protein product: CARSQIPRTGSDTNYGYTF.

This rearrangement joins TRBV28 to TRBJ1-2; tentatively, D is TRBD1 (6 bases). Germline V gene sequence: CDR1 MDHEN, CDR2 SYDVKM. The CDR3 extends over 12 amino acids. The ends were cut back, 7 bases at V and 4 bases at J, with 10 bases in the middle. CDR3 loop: CASKGQTYGYTF. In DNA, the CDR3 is TGTGCCAGCAAAGGACAGACCTATGGCTACACCTTC.

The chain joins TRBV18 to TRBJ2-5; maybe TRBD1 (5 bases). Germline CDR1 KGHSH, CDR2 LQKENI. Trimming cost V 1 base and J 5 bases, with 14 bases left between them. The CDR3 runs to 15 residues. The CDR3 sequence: CASSPLRVKGETQYF. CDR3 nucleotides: TGTGCCAGCTCACCACTACGGGTGAAGGGGGAGACCCAGTACTTC. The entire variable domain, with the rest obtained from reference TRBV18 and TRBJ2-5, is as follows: NAGVMQNPRHLVRRRGQEARLRCSPMKGHSHVYWYRQLPEEGLKFMVYLQKENIIDESGMPKERFSAEFPKEGPSILRIQQVVRGDSAAYFCASSPLRVKGETQYFGPGTRLLVL.

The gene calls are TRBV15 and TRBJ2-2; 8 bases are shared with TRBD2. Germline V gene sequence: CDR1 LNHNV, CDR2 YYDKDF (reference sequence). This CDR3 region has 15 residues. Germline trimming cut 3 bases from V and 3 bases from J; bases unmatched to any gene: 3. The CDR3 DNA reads TGTGCCACCAGCAGGATGCGGGGGGACACCGGGGAGCTGTTTTTT. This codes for CATSRMRGDTGELFF.

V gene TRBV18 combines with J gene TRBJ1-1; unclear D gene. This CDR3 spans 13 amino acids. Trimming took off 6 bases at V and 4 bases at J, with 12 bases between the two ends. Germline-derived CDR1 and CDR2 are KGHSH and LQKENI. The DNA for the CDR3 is TGTGCCAGCTCCAGAGGCAAAGGCACTGAAGCTTTCTTT. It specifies CASSRGKGTEAFF.

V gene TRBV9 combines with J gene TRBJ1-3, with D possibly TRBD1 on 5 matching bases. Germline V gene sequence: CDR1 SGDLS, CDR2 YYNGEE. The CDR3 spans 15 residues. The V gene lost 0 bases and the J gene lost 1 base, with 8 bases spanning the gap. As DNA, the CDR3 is TGTGCCAGCAGCGTAGACGCAGGGTCTGGAAACACCATATATTTT. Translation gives CASSVDAGSGNTIYF.

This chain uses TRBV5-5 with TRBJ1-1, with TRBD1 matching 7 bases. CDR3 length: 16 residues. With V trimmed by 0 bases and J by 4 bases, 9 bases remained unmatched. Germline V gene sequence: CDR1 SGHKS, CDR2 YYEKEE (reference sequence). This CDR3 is CASSLVRAGGITEAFF. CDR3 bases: TGTGCCAGCAGCTTGGTAAGGGCAGGGGGAATCACTGAAGCTTTCTTT.

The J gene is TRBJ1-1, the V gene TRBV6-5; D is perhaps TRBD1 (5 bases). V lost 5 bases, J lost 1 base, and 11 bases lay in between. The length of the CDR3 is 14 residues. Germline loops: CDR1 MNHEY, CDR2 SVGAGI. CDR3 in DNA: TGTGCCAGCAGTCGCGGGGGAGCGAACACTGAAGCTTTCTTT. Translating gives CASSRGGANTEAFF.

The CDR3 loop is CASSQASSGMNNEQFF. The CDR3 bases are TGCGCCAGCAGCCAAGCATCTAGCGGAATGAACAATGAGCAGTTCTTC. The chain carries TRBV4-1 and TRBJ2-1, with 7 bases that match TRBD2. Germline CDR1 and CDR2: MGHRA and YSYEKL. The CDR3 is made up of 16 amino acids. Trimming took 1 base from V and 5 from J; bases not matched to a gene: 8.

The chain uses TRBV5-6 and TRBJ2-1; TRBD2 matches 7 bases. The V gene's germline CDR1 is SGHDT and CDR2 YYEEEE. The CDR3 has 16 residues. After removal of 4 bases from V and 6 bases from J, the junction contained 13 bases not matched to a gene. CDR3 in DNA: TGTGCCAGCAGCGCCGTTATTGCGGCTAGCGGCAATGAGCAGTTCTTC. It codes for CASSAVIAASGNEQFF.

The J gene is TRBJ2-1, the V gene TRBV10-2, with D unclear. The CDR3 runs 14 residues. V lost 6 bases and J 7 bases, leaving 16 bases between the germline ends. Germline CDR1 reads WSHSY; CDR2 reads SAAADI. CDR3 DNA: TGCGCCAGCAGATCGCCGGAGATGAGAAATGAGCAGTTCTTC. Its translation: CASRSPEMRNEQFF.

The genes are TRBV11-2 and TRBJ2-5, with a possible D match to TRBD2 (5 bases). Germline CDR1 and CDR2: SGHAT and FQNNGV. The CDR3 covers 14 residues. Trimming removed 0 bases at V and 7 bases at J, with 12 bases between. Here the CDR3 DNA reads TGTGCCAGCAGCTTAGAGGAGGTGGGAGTGACCCAGTACTTC. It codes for CASSLEEVGVTQYF. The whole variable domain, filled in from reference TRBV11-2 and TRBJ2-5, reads EAGVAQSPRYKIIEKRQSVAFWCNPISGHATLYWYQQILGQGPKLLIQFQNNGVVDDSQLPKDRFSAERLKGVDSTLKIQPAKLEDSAVYLCASSLEEVGVTQYFGPGTRLLVL.

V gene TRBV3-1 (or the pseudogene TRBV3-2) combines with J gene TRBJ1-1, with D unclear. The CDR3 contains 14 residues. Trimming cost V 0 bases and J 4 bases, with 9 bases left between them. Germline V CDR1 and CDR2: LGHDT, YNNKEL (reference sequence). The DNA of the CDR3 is TGTGCCAGCAGCCAAGACGGCGGGAGCACTGAAGCTTTCTTT. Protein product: CASSQDGGSTEAFF.

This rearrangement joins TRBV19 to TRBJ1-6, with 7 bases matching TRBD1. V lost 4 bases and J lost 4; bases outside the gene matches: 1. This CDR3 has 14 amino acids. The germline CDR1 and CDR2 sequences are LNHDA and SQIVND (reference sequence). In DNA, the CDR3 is TGTGCCAGTAGTAGGGGACAGTATAATTCACCCCTCCACTTT. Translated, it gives CASSRGQYNSPLHF.

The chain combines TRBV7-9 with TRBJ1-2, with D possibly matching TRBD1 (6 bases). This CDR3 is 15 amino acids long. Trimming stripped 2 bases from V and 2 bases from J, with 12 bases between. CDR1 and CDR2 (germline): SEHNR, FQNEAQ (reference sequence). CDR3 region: CASSLIQGKNYGYTF. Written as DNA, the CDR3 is TGTGCCAGCAGCTTAATTCAGGGGAAAAACTATGGCTACACCTTC.

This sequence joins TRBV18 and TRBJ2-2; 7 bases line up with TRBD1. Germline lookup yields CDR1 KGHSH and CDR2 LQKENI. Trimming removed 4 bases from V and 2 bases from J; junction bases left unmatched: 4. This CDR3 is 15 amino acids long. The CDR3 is CASSLGQTNTGELFF. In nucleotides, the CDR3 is TGTGCCAGCTCACTGGGACAGACTAACACCGGGGAGCTGTTTTTT. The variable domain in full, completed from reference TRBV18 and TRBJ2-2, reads NAGVMQNPRHLVRRRGQEARLRCSPMKGHSHVYWYRQLPEEGLKFMVYLQKENIIDESGMPKERFSAEFPKEGPSILRIQQVVRGDSAAYFCASSLGQTNTGELFFGEGSRLTVL.

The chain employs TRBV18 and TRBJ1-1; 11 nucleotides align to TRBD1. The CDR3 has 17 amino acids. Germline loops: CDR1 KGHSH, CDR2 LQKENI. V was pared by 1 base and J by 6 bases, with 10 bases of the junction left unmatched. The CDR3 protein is CASSPQAPGQGAAEAFF. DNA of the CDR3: TGTGCCAGCTCACCACAAGCCCCAGGACAGGGGGCTGCTGAAGCTTTCTTT.

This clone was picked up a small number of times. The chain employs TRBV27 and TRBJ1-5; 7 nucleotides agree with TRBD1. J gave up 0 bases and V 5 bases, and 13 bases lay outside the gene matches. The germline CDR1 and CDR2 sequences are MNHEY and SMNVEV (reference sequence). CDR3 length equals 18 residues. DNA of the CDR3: TGTGCCAGCAGTCCTTGGGGGACAGCTAAGGGTAGCAATCAGCCCCAGCATTTT. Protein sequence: CASSPWGTAKGSNQPQHF.

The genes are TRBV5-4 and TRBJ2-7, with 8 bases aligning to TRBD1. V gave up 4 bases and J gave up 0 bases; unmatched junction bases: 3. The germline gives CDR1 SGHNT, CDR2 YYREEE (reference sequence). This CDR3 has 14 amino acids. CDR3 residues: CASSQQGVSYEQYF. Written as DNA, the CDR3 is TGTGCCAGCAGCCAACAGGGGGTCTCCTACGAGCAGTACTTC.

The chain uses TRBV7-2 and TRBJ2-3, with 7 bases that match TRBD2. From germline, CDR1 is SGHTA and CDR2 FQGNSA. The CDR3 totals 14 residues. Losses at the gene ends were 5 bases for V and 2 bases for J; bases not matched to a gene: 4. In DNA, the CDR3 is TGTGCCAGCAGCACGGGACTATTCACAGATACGCAGTATTTT. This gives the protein CASSTGLFTDTQYF.

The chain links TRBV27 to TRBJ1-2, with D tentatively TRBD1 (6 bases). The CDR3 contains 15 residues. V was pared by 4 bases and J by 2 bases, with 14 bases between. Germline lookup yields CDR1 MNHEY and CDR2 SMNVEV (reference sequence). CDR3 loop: CASSSQSRGNYGYTF. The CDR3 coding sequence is TGTGCCAGCAGTTCCCAATCCAGGGGAAACTATGGCTACACCTTC.